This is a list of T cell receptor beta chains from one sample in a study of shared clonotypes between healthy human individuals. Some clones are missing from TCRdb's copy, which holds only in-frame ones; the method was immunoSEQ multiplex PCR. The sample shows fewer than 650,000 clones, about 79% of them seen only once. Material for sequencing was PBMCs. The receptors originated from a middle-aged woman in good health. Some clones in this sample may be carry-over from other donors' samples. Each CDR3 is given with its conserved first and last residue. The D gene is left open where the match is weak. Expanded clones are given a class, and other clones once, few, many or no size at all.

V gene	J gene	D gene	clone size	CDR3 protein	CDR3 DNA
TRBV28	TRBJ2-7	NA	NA	CASRNPNSYEQYF	TGTGCCAGCAGAAACCCAAACTCCTACGAGCAGTACTTC
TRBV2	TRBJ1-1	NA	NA	CASSEGVEAFF	TGTGCCAGCAGTGAGGGCGTGGAAGCTTTCTTT
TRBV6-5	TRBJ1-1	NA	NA	CASNGEGSPGAFF	TGTGCCAGCAATGGAGAGGGGTCACCCGGGGCTTTCTTT
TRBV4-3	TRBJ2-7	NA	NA	CASSSDRASYEQYF	TGCGCCAGCAGTTCTGACAGAGCCTCCTACGAGCAGTACTTC
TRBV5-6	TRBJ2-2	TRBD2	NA	CASSFLREWNTGELFF	TGTGCCAGCAGCTTTCTGCGGGAGTGGAACACCGGGGAGCTGTTTTTT
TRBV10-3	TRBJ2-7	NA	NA	CAISEAAYEQYF	TGTGCCATCAGTGAGGCAGCCTACGAGCAGTACTTC
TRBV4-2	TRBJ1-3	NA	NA	CASSQASVSGGNTIYF	TGTGCCAGCAGCCAAGCAAGCGTAAGTGGAGGAAACACCATATATTTT
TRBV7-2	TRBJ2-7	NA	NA	CASSQAVGVYEQYF	TGTGCCAGCAGCCAAGCGGTTGGGGTCTACGAGCAGTACTTC
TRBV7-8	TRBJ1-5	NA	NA	CASSPSRDQPQHF	TGTGCCAGCAGCCCGTCAAGAGATCAGCCCCAGCATTTT
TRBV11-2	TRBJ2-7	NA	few	CASSLGLGLSYEQYF	TGTGCCAGCAGCTTAGGCCTGGGACTCAGCTACGAGCAGTACTTC
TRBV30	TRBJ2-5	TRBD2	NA	CAWSAPGLAGVETQYF	TGTGCCTGGAGTGCGCCGGGACTAGCGGGGGTGGAGACCCAGTACTTC
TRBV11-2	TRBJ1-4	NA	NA	CASAGGVTNEKLFF	TGTGCCTCAGCGGGGGGGGTAACTAATGAAAAACTGTTTTTT
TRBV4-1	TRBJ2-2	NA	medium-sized	CASSQEVRVGFTGELFF	TGCGCCAGCAGCCAAGAGGTTCGGGTCGGGTTCACCGGGGAGCTGTTTTTT
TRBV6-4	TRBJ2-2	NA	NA	CASSDGGAGDTGELFF	TGTGCCAGCAGTGACGGGGGTGCAGGGGACACCGGGGAGCTGTTTTTT
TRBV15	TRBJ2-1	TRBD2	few	CATSRGLERESDNEQFF	TGTGCCACCAGCAGGGGGCTGGAGCGGGAGAGCGACAATGAGCAGTTCTTC
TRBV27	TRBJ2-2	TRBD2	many	CASRGLAGSTGELFF	TGTGCCAGCAGGGGACTAGCGGGCTCCACCGGGGAGCTGTTTTTT
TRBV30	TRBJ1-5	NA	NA	CAWSVLRGFNQPQHF	TGTGCCTGGAGTGTACTTCGGGGCTTCAATCAGCCCCAGCATTTT
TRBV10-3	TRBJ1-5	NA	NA	CAISEGGDQPQHF	TGTGCCATCAGTGAGGGGGGGGATCAGCCCCAGCATTTT
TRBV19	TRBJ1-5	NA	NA	CASSTGGDQPQHF	TGTGCCAGTAGTACGGGGGGAGATCAGCCCCAGCATTTT
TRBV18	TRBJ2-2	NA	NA	CASSPRTPDAGELFF	TGTGCCAGCTCACCACGGACACCCGACGCCGGGGAGCTGTTTTTT
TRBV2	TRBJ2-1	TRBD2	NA	CASRATPGLGGYEQFF	TGTGCCAGCAGGGCGACTCCGGGACTAGGGGGGTATGAGCAGTTCTTC
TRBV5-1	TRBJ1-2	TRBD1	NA	CASRFSPTGANYGYTF	TGCGCCAGCAGATTCTCCCCGACAGGGGCGAACTATGGCTACACCTTC
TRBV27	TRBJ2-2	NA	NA	CELRSTGELFF	TGTGAACTACGGAGCACCGGGGAGCTGTTTTTT
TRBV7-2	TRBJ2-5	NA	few	CASSLGLHQETQYF	TGTGCCAGCAGCTTAGGGCTGCACCAAGAGACCCAGTACTTC
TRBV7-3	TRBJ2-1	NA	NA	CASSLEVLRGSYNEQFF	TGTGCCAGCAGCTTAGAGGTCTTGCGAGGGTCCTACAATGAGCAGTTCTTC
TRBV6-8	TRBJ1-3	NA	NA	CASSYSWPGKGGNTIYF	TGTGCCAGCAGTTACTCGTGGCCAGGGAAGGGAGGAAACACCATATATTTT
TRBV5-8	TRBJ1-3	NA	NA	CASSFTRASSGNTIYF	TGTGCCAGCAGCTTTACCAGAGCGAGCTCTGGAAACACCATATATTTT
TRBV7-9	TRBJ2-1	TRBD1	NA	CASSRGTGGLINEQFF	TGTGCCAGCAGCCGTGGGACAGGGGGTTTGATCAATGAGCAGTTCTTC
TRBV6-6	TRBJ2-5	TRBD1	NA	CASRDRGAAETQYF	TGTGCCAGCAGGGACAGGGGTGCGGCAGAGACCCAGTACTTC
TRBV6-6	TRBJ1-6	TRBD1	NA	CASSSPDREGSPLHF	TGTGCCAGCAGTTCCCCCGACAGGGAAGGATCACCCCTCCACTTT
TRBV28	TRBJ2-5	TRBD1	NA	CVAARGRRQETQYF	TGTGTAGCCGCGAGGGGGCGTCGGCAAGAGACCCAGTACTTC
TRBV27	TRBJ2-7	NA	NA	CASSFSGAEQYF	TGTGCCAGCAGTTTTTCGGGGGCCGAGCAGTACTTC
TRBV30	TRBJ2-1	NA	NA	CAWSPVGRYNEQFF	TGTGCCTGGAGTCCAGTAGGTCGCTACAATGAGCAGTTCTTC
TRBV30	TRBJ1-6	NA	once	CAWSGGSPLHF	TGTGCCTGGAGTGGGGGTTCACCCCTCCACTTT
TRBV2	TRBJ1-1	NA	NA	CARERGGGRTEAFF	TGTGCCCGCGAGCGGGGGGGAGGGAGAACTGAAGCTTTCTTT
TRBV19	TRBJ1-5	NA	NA	CASSREDGRNQPQHF	TGTGCCAGTAGCAGGGAAGACGGACGCAATCAGCCCCAGCATTTT
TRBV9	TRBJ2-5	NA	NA	CASSAGWRDVQETQYF	TGTGCCAGCAGTGCCGGGTGGCGGGACGTTCAAGAGACCCAGTACTTC
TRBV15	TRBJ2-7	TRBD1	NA	CATSRDRGPYEQYF	TGTGCCACCAGCAGAGACAGGGGGCCCTACGAGCAGTACTTC
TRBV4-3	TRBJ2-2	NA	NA	CASSQGVTNTGELFF	TGCGCCAGCAGCCAAGGGGTTACTAACACCGGGGAGCTGTTTTTT
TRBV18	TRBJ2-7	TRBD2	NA	CASSPISRDYSYEQYF	TGTGCCAGCTCACCAATCTCCCGGGACTACTCCTACGAGCAGTACTTC
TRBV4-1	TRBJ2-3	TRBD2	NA	CASSQGFPTSGRSDTQYF	TGCGCCAGCAGCCAAGGATTCCCGACTAGCGGGAGATCAGATACGCAGTATTTT
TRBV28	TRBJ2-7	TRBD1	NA	CASSSTGTGAYEQYF	TGTGCCAGCAGTTCAACCGGGACAGGGGCATACGAGCAGTACTTC
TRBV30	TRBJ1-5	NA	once	CAWSGGYNQPQHF	TGTGCCTGGAGTGGAGGGTACAATCAGCCCCAGCATTTT
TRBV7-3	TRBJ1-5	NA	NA	CASSPQGGGNQPQHF	TGTGCCAGCAGCCCACAAGGTGGGGGCAATCAGCCCCAGCATTTT
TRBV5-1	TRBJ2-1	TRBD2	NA	CASSQGTSGRYEQFF	TGCGCCAGCAGCCAAGGGACTAGCGGGAGATATGAGCAGTTCTTC
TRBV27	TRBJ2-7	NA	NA	CASSRPIYEQYF	TGTGCCAGCAGTCGACCGATCTACGAGCAGTACTTC
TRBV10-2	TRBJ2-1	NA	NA	CATSTGVYNEQFF	TGCGCCACCTCGACAGGCGTGTACAATGAGCAGTTCTTC
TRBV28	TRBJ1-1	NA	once	CASRSGHSTEAFF	TGTGCCAGCAGGTCGGGACACAGCACTGAAGCTTTCTTT
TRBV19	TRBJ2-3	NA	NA	CASNSFSSTDTQYF	TGTGCCAGTAATAGCTTTTCTAGCACAGATACGCAGTATTTT
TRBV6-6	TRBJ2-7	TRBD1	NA	CASSYEGAFYEQYF	TGTGCCAGCAGTTACGAGGGGGCCTTCTATGAGCAGTACTTC
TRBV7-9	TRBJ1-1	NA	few	CASSLVPQAFF	TGTGCCAGCAGCTTAGTCCCCCAGGCTTTCTTT
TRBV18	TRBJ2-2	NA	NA	CASSPGLTYTGELFF	TGTGCCAGCTCACCAGGACTAACTTACACCGGGGAGCTGTTTTTT
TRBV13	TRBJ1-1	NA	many	CASSLYVGEAFF	TGTGCCAGCAGCCTCTATGTAGGTGAAGCTTTCTTT
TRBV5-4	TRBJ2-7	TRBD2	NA	CASSSGLAGATEQYF	TGTGCCAGCAGTTCTGGACTAGCGGGAGCTACCGAGCAGTACTTC
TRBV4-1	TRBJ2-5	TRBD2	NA	CASSQVYSGRARTQYF	TGCGCCAGCAGCCAAGTATACAGCGGGAGGGCCCGGACCCAGTACTTC